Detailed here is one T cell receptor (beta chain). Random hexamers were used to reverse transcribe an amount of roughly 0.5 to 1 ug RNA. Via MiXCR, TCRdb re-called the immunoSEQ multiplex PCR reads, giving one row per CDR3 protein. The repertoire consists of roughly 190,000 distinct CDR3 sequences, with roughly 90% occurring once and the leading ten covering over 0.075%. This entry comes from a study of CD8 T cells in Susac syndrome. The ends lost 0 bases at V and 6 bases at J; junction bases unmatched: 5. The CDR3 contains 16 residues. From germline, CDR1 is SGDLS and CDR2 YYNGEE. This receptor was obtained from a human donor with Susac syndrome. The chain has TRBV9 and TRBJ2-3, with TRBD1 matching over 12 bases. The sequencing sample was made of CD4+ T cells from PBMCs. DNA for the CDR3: TGTGCCAGCAGCGTAGTAGGGACAGGGGGCGCCGATACGCAGTATTTT. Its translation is CASSVVGTGGADTQYF.